These 28 T cell receptor beta chains were sequenced from one sample in a study of siplizumab effects on memory and regulatory T cells. This table comes from immunoSEQ multiplex PCR, and its TCRdb copy is limited to in-frame clones, with some not included. The table has around 100,000 clones, 94% seen once; the top ten hold less than 1.5%. Input material: non-Treg CD4+ T cells sorted from blood. The receptors here all came from a human donor in good health.

The CDR3 is CASSRAVTAAGGGYTF. The CDR3 DNA follows: TGTGCCAGCAGCCGGGCCGTGACAGCTGCCGGGGGTGGCTACACCTTC. This chain uses TRBV14 with TRBJ1-2; maybe TRBD1 (5 bases). Germline CDR1 SGHDN, CDR2 FVKESK. V was pared by 4 bases and J by 7 bases, with 22 bases between. CDR3 length: 16 amino acids.

This clone was seen only a few times. This chain uses TRBV9 with TRBJ1-2; D is perhaps TRBD1 (5 bases). V was pared by 0 bases and J by 3 bases, with 12 bases between. CDR3 size: 15 residues. Germline CDR1 is SGDLS and CDR2 is YYNGEE. The CDR3 reads CASSVDSQGDYGYTF. The CDR3 nucleotides read TGTGCCAGCAGCGTAGATTCCCAGGGAGACTATGGCTACACCTTC.

The chain uses TRBV2 and TRBJ2-5; no clear D gene. This CDR3 region has 17 residues. The germline V gene encodes CDR1 SNHLY and CDR2 FYNNEI. The germline V and J ends were trimmed by 11 bases and 2 bases, with 27 bases remaining between them. The chain's CDR3 is CASTLILGTPIQETQYF. In DNA form, the CDR3 reads TGTGCCTCCACTCTAATCCTCGGTACACCGATTCAAGAGACCCAGTACTTC.

The chain couples TRBV9 to TRBJ1-1, with 7 bases that match TRBD1. Trimming took 0 bases from V and 0 from J; bases not matched to a gene: 8. There are 17 residues in the CDR3. CDR1 is SGDLS and CDR2 is YYNGEE in the germline V gene. CDR3 region: CASSVVLGGSMNTEAFF. CDR3 DNA: TGTGCCAGCAGCGTAGTTCTAGGGGGCAGCATGAACACTGAAGCTTTCTTT.

CDR3 region: CASSKGQGRDEQFF. CDR3 sequence (DNA): TGTGCCAGTAGTAAAGGACAGGGGAGGGATGAGCAGTTCTTC. This chain uses TRBV19 with TRBJ2-1; TRBD1 aligns across 9 bases. Germline V gene lookup returns CDR1 LNHDA and CDR2 SQIVND (reference sequence). The CDR3 length is 14 residues. J lost 8 bases, V lost 4 bases, and 6 bases had no gene match.

The CDR3 bases are TGCAGTGCAATAGGGGATACGCAGTATTTT. This sequence encodes CSAIGDTQYF. V is TRBV20-1 and J is TRBJ2-3; no firm D call. V shed 6 bases and J shed 6 bases, with 7 bases lying between them. The length of the CDR3 is 10 residues. Germline-derived CDR1 and CDR2 are DFQATT and SNEGSKA (reference sequence).

The V call is TRBV10-3, the J call TRBJ2-3; no reliable D call. The ends were cut back, 2 bases at V and 3 bases at J, with 9 bases in the middle. Germline V gene lookup returns CDR1 ENHRY and CDR2 SYGVKD. This CDR3 spans 14 amino acids. The CDR3 DNA reads as TGTGCCATCAGTGAGGATTCAGCAACAGATACGCAGTATTTT. Translation gives CAISEDSATDTQYF.

The chain combines TRBV5-1 with TRBJ2-2; 8 nucleotides match TRBD1. Looked up from germline, CDR1 is SGHRS and CDR2 is YFSETQ. The CDR3 loop spans 15 amino acids. After removal of 4 bases from V and 1 base from J, the junction contained 3 bases not matched to a gene. The CDR3 here is CASSPGTGNTGELFF. CDR3 DNA sequence: TGCGCCAGCAGCCCCGGGACAGGGAACACCGGGGAGCTGTTTTTT.

The chain carries TRBV19 and TRBJ2-2; D remains ambiguous. Germline V CDR1 and CDR2: LNHDA, SQIVND (reference sequence). This CDR3 region has 14 residues. V was clipped by 4 bases and J by 3 bases, with 9 bases between them. CDR3 residues: CASSTQVDTGELFF. CDR3 DNA: TGTGCCAGTAGTACGCAGGTTGACACCGGGGAGCTGTTTTTT. Full variable domain (missing parts from reference TRBV19 and TRBJ2-2): DGGITQSPKYLFRKEGQNVTLSCEQNLNHDAMYWYRQDPGQGLRLIYYSQIVNDFQKGDIAEGYSVSREKKESFPLTVTSAQKNPTAFYLCASSTQVDTGELFFGEGSRLTVL.

This clone was picked up one time. This rearrangement joins TRBV25-1 to TRBJ1-6; D is possibly TRBD1 (6 bases). V was shortened by 7 bases and J by 10 bases, with 17 bases between the two germline ends. The germline gives CDR1 MGHDK, CDR2 SYGVNS. The CDR3 consists of 14 residues. The CDR3 protein is CASTRGLKDSPLHF. The CDR3, as DNA: TGTGCCAGCACCAGGGGTCTAAAGGACTCACCCCTCCACTTT.

The chain links TRBV29-1 to TRBJ2-3; TRBD2 is a possible D gene (6 bases). V was trimmed by 4 bases and J by 2 bases, leaving 13 bases between them. CDR3 length: 14 residues. Per germline, CDR1 SQVTM and CDR2 ANQGSEA. CDR3 sequence (DNA): TGCAGCGTTGGCCAGGACTACTTCACAGATACGCAGTATTTT. The encoded protein is CSVGQDYFTDTQYF.

This chain links TRBV9 with TRBJ2-1, with TRBD1 identical over 9 bases. The CDR3 extends over 16 amino acids. CDR1 is SGDLS and CDR2 is YYNGEE in the germline V gene. Losses at the gene ends were 3 bases for V and 4 bases for J; bases not matched to a gene: 8. CDR3 sequence reads: CASSAPGTGPYNEQFF. CDR3 in DNA: TGTGCCAGCAGCGCCCCAGGGACAGGGCCGTACAATGAGCAGTTCTTC.

The rearrangement joins TRBV4-1 to TRBJ2-5; no clear D gene. The CDR3 covers 13 residues. Germline V CDR1 and CDR2: MGHRA, YSYEKL. V gave up 2 bases and J gave up 0 bases, with 4 bases separating them. The CDR3 spells CASSQQDQETQYF. The CDR3 nucleotides read TGCGCCAGCAGCCAACAGGACCAAGAGACCCAGTACTTC.

The chain combines TRBV6-5 with TRBJ1-1; no definite D call. The CDR3 is 13 amino acids. Germline assignment: CDR1 MNHEY and CDR2 SVGAGI. The ends were cut back, 4 bases at V and 4 bases at J, with 10 bases in the middle. This chain's CDR3 is CASSLLRTTEAFF. CDR3 in DNA: TGTGCCAGCAGTTTACTTCGGACCACTGAAGCTTTCTTT.

The chain uses TRBV6-5 and TRBJ1-1; D is perhaps TRBD1 (6 bases). V was trimmed by 6 bases and J by 11 bases, leaving 19 bases between them. This CDR3 region has 13 residues. Germline V gene sequence: CDR1 MNHEY, CDR2 SVGAGI. This chain's CDR3 is CASSQTAQGLAFF. The DNA of the CDR3 is TGTGCCAGCAGCCAGACAGCCCAGGGGTTGGCTTTCTTT.

The chain combines TRBV2 with TRBJ1-1, with 7 bases identical to TRBD1. The CDR3 loop spans 16 amino acids. Unmatched junction bases numbered 10, after V lost 1 base and J lost 5 bases. From germline, CDR1 is SNHLY and CDR2 FYNNEI. CDR3 protein: CASSEEGGAGKTEAFF. CDR3 DNA sequence: TGTGCCAGCAGTGAAGAAGGGGGCGCGGGTAAGACTGAAGCTTTCTTT. The full variable domain, completed using reference TRBV2 and TRBJ1-1, is EPEVTQTPSHQVTQMGQEVILRCVPISNHLYFYWYRQILGQKVEFLVSFYNNEISEKSEIFDDQFSVERPDGSNFTLKIRSTKLEDSAMYFCASSEEGGAGKTEAFFGQGTRLTVV.

V is TRBV5-1 and J is TRBJ2-3, with D possibly TRBD2 on 5 matching bases. Trimming removed 4 bases at V and 4 bases at J, with 22 bases between. The CDR3 contains 17 residues. The germline CDR1 and CDR2 sequences are SGHRS and YFSETQ. DNA of the CDR3: TGCGCCAGCAGCCGAGGCGAGGGAGTCGGAATTGCAGATACGCAGTATTTT. It yields the protein CASSRGEGVGIADTQYF.

The rearrangement links TRBV6-5 to TRBJ2-7; D is perhaps TRBD1 or TRBD2 (5 bases each). This CDR3 contains 14 residues. Per the germline V gene, CDR1 is MNHEY and CDR2 is SVGAGI. V lost 6 bases to trimming and J lost 6 bases, with 18 bases between them. CDR3 region: CASSWDRLGGEQYF. CDR3 in DNA: TGTGCCAGCAGCTGGGACCGTCTAGGAGGCGAGCAGTACTTC.

The CDR3 is CASSLGQWDMNTEAFF. The CDR3 coding sequence is TGCGCCAGCAGCTTAGGACAGTGGGATATGAACACTGAAGCTTTCTTT. The chain combines TRBV5-1 with TRBJ1-1, with a possible D match to TRBD1 (6 bases). CDR1 is SGHRS, CDR2 YFSETQ, per germline. The CDR3 covers 16 residues. V lost 2 bases and J lost 0, with 14 bases in between.

The V and J genes are TRBV7-2 and TRBJ1-1, with D hard to call. The CDR3 is 12 residues long. V lost 8 bases and J lost 4, with 11 bases in between. CDR1 and CDR2 from the germline V gene are SGHTA and FQGNSA. CDR3 loop: CASPQGLTEAFF. The CDR3, as DNA: TGTGCCAGCCCCCAAGGCCTCACTGAAGCTTTCTTT.

The genes are TRBV18 and TRBJ1-3; 9 bases are shared with TRBD1. The V gene end was trimmed by 5 bases and the J gene end by 2 bases; junction bases not matched to a gene: 7. There are 16 residues in the CDR3. The germline V gene encodes CDR1 KGHSH and CDR2 LQKENI. The CDR3 DNA reads as TGTGCCAGCTCAAACAGGACAGGGGTAACTGGAAACACCATATATTTT. Translated: CASSNRTGVTGNTIYF.

The V and J genes are TRBV5-4 and TRBJ2-2, with 15 nucleotides matching TRBD2. CDR3 length: 18 amino acids. Germline V gene data show CDR1 as SGHNT and CDR2 as YYREEE (reference sequence). Trimming cost V 3 bases and J 4 bases; bases outside gene matches: 7. The chain's CDR3 is CASSSGLAGGPVTGELFF. The DNA for the CDR3 is TGTGCCAGCAGCTCTGGACTAGCGGGAGGGCCAGTCACCGGGGAGCTGTTTTTT.

The chain joins TRBV18 to TRBJ2-7; weak D call: TRBD2 (6 bases). Trimming took 3 bases from V and 1 from J, leaving 7 bases between them. This CDR3 comprises 13 residues. The germline V gene has CDR1 KGHSH and CDR2 LQKENI. The CDR3 nucleotides are TGTGCCAGCTCACCGACTAGTTCCTACGAGCAGTACTTC. It yields the protein CASSPTSSYEQYF. The whole variable domain, filled in from reference TRBV18 and TRBJ2-7, reads NAGVMQNPRHLVRRRGQEARLRCSPMKGHSHVYWYRQLPEEGLKFMVYLQKENIIDESGMPKERFSAEFPKEGPSILRIQQVVRGDSAAYFCASSPTSSYEQYFGPGTRLTVT.

The CDR3 region is CASSYSKGAAPARAFF. The CDR3 DNA reads as TGTGCCAGCAGTTACTCGAAAGGAGCAGCTCCGGCTCGAGCTTTCTTT. This chain connects TRBV6-5 to TRBJ1-1, with D hard to call. The CDR3 covers 16 residues. Trimming left V 0 bases short and J 10 bases short, with 21 bases between. From germline, CDR1 is MNHEY and CDR2 SVGAGI.

The chain recombines TRBV2 with TRBJ2-6, with D maybe TRBD2 (5 bases). Per germline, CDR1 SNHLY and CDR2 FYNNEI. This CDR3 comprises 15 residues. Trimming took 6 bases from V and 0 from J, leaving 9 bases between them. The CDR3 nucleotides are TGTGCCAGCAGCCTGACTATCTCTGGGGCCAACGTCCTGACTTTC. This codes for CASSLTISGANVLTF. Combining the CDR3 with reference TRBV2 and TRBJ2-6 gives the whole variable domain EPEVTQTPSHQVTQMGQEVILRCVPISNHLYFYWYRQILGQKVEFLVSFYNNEISEKSEIFDDQFSVERPDGSNFTLKIRSTKLEDSAMYFCASSLTISGANVLTFGAGSRLTVL.

The chain carries TRBV5-1 and TRBJ2-1, with a weak D call TRBD2 (6 bases). The CDR3 is 16 amino acids. CDR1 is SGHRS and CDR2 is YFSETQ in the germline V gene. V gave up 5 bases and J gave up 4 bases, with 19 bases separating them. The CDR3, as DNA: TGCGCCAGCAGTCGCAGAGGGGCGCGGGGTTACAATGAGCAGTTCTTC. As protein: CASSRRGARGYNEQFF.

The CDR3 nucleotides read TGTGCCAGCAGCTTAACCAATCTAGATACGCAGTATTTT. This gives the protein CASSLTNLDTQYF. The V gene is TRBV7-3, the J gene TRBJ2-3; D call uncertain. The V gene lost 0 bases and the J gene lost 5 bases, with 6 bases spanning the gap. There are 13 residues in the CDR3. Germline V CDR1 and CDR2: SGHTA, FQGTGA. The full variable domain, completed using reference TRBV7-3 and TRBJ2-3, is GAGVSQTPSNKVTEKGKYVELRCDPISGHTALYWYRQSLGQGPEFLIYFQGTGAADDSGLPNDRFFAVRPEGSVSTLKIQRTERGDSAVYLCASSLTNLDTQYFGPGTRLTVL.

V usage is TRBV30 and J usage is TRBJ2-3; no clear D gene. Trimming cost V 3 bases and J 2 bases, with 3 bases left between them. This CDR3 comprises 11 residues. In germline, CDR1 is GTSNPN, CDR2 SVGIG (reference sequence). The chain's CDR3 is CAWRNTDTQYF. For the CDR3, the DNA is TGTGCCTGGAGAAACACAGATACGCAGTATTTT.